This T cell receptor beta chain derives from a study of blood T cells in healthy people across ages (dated by TCRdb to about 2015). Concerning the study at large: In model experiments, template switching captured about one uniquely barcoded TCR beta cDNA molecule for every two T cells. The donors were divided into four age groups: young (average around 16 years), middle-aged (about 40), aged (about 60) and long-lived (about 80). Age-related changes in TCR beta repertoire diversity were measured in the study by deep sequencing normalized with unique cDNA molecular identifiers. The study analyzed two additional independent replicas of 1 million unique cDNA reads from the same blood draw for two donors, one aged 18 to 30 and one aged 80 or older. Donors of different ages were randomly distributed across sequencing lanes to avoid experimental bias. The full study reports these points: A strong correlation was found between observed TCR beta diversity and the percentage of naive T cells measured by flow cytometry. Because the CMV infection status of the donors was unknown, age-related changes in expanded clonotypes may potentially have been confounded. As age increased, observed TCR beta diversity per million T cells dropped in a roughly linear way, and a significant reduction was already evident by age 40. Since profiling was done on bulk unsorted PBMCs, naive and antigen-experienced compartments could not be conclusively compared. Estimates of total diversity based on one million sequenced T cells were considered lower bounds and underestimates. Compared with the aged group, the long-lived group had more naive CD4+ T cells, fewer expanded clones and increased TCR diversity, a pattern suggesting age selection.

The approximately 39 donors, aged roughly 6 to 95 years, were systemically healthy Caucasian individuals from Russia. Each donor gave approximately 9.3 milliliters of peripheral blood, collected into EDTA-treated Vacutainer tubes. Ficoll-Paque density-gradient centrifugation was used to isolate PBMCs, with at least 7 million per sample. Total RNA was extracted from PBMCs with Trizol reagent, with at least 5 micrograms obtained per sample. For every donor, flow cytometry on a PBMC aliquot measured the percentage of naive CD45RAhigh/CD27high T cells. Worth noting for this clonotype: The antigen it binds to is not known. This may be a read error: a much more frequent sequence differs by one nucleotide.

The CDR3, from cysteine to phenylalanine, totals 14 residues. Only CDR3 DNA is held: 42 bases, read in frame from base 1. Sequences SGDLS (CDR1) and YYNGEE (CDR2) are obtained from the germline V gene. Cut back by 3 bases and 5 bases, the V and J ends lie 14 bases apart. Libraries were prepared through 5' RACE. The run used an Illumina HiSeq 2500. A second PCR of roughly 7 to 12 cycles was performed with a sample-barcoded 5' primer and a J-beta primer mix. Each TCR beta cDNA molecule received a unique molecular identifier from a template-switch 5' adaptor carrying 12 random nucleotides. At least 3 million CDR3-containing paired-end reads were obtained from each sample. First-strand cDNA was synthesized from all RNA with the Mint cDNA synthesis kit, primed by a TRBC-specific oligonucleotide. Following uracil-DNA glycosylase treatment, a first 18-cycle PCR with universal primers M1SS and BC2_uni_R was performed on all cDNA. The authors processed their data as follows. Normalization of each sample was performed by random selection of 1 million high-quality reads, each carrying a distinct molecular identifier. Reads sharing molecular identifiers were discarded rather than binned into consensus sequences. CDR3 identification, clonotype clustering and error correction used MiTCR with a Q25 quality threshold and the strictest error-elimination algorithm. A nonparametric unseen species model with Euler transformation was used to estimate lower-bound total TCR beta diversity. The raw public reads went through TCRdb reprocessing: fastp at Q25, MiXCR clone calling, in-frame beta chains kept. Rows are combined by CDR3 protein, so each entry shows the most common genes and DNA. The V and J calls shown here were made by TCRdb, not taken from the authors' results. A total of fewer than 800,000 distinct CDR3 sequences appear in this sample, roughly 32% of them only once. In total, the top ten clones hold roughly 15% of the sample.

The specimen was blood. The sequence was collected from a woman over 75 in good health. Donor details come from another sample of the same person, matched by shared clones. The sequence links TRBV9 to TRBJ2-5, with no confidently assigned D gene. The CDR3 here reads CASSGGGLRETQYF. The bases read TGTGCCAGCAGCGGAGGTGGCCTCCGGGAGACCCAGTACTTC.